These T cell receptor beta chains were read from a single sample in a study of T cell changes during pregnancy in multiple sclerosis. Measured with immunoSEQ multiplex PCR; TCRdb has only the in-frame clones, and not every one. Altogether 65,000 to 85,000 clones are present, approximately 94% being singletons, with the ten largest covering 0.2% to 0.25%. The sample in question was CD4+ T cells from peripheral blood mononuclear cells, obtained before pregnancy. These receptors all stem from a female donor with multiple sclerosis, enrolled in a pregnancy study. Each CDR3 is given with its conserved first and last residue. D genes are given only for firm matches. Only part of the rows carry a size: once, few, many, or a class if the clone is expanded.

>TRBD2|TRBJ2-3|.|17|TRBV4-1
TGCGCCAGCAGCCAAGATATGAGGAGCGGGAGATCAGATACGCAGTATTTT
CASSQDMRSGRSDTQYF
>.|TRBJ2-2|.|16|TRBV5-1
TGCGCCAGCAGCTTGGCGGGGGGCGCGAACACCGGGGAGCTGTTTTTT
CASSLAGGANTGELFF
>TRBD1|TRBJ1-1|.|13|TRBV7-3
TGTGCCAGCAGCTTCGGGACAGGGGGTGAAGCTTTCTTT
CASSFGTGGEAFF
>TRBD2|TRBJ2-7|once|14|TRBV27
TGTGCCAGCACCCGACTAGCGGGGGTCCACGAGCAGTACTTC
CASTRLAGVHEQYF
>TRBD1|TRBJ2-5|.|14|TRBV18
TGTGCCAGCTCAATGGACAGGGTCCAAGAGACCCAGTACTTC
CASSMDRVQETQYF
>.|TRBJ1-1|few|15|TRBV7-2
TGTGCCAGCAGCTTAGCGCATTCAGGGAACACTGAAGCTTTCTTT
CASSLAHSGNTEAFF
>.|TRBJ2-2|.|13|TRBV6-6
TGTGCCAGCATTACGGGGGTGACCGGGGAGCTGTTTTTT
CASITGVTGELFF
>.|TRBJ2-7|.|12|TRBV5-4
TGTGCCAGCAGCTTCGGCGGGGTCGAGCAGTACTTC
CASSFGGVEQYF
>.|TRBJ2-2|.|15|TRBV5-6
TGTGCCAGCAGCTTTAAGGGGCGGAGTACCGGGGAGCTGTTTTTT
CASSFKGRSTGELFF
>.|TRBJ2-1|.|14|TRBV11-1
TGTGCCAGCAGGCAGACCGACAGCTACAATGAGCAGTTCTTC
CASRQTDSYNEQFF
>TRBD1|TRBJ1-4|.|16|TRBV4-2
TGTGCCAGCAGCCAAGATCTAGACAGGGGTAGGGAAAAACTGTTTTTT
CASSQDLDRGREKLFF
>.|TRBJ2-2|.|14|TRBV21-1
TGTGCCAGCAGCAAACCCCGGGACACCGGGGAGCTGTTTTTT
CASSKPRDTGELFF
>TRBD1|TRBJ1-1|.|14|TRBV6-4
TGTGCCAGCAGAGTCCAGGGGGTTGACACTGAAGCTTTCTTT
CASRVQGVDTEAFF
>TRBD1|TRBJ2-3|.|15|TRBV15
TGTGCCACCAGCAGAACAGGGGGCCGAGCAGATACGCAGTATTTT
CATSRTGGRADTQYF
>.|TRBJ2-3|.|17|TRBV11-2
TGTGCCAGCAGCTTAATTACCGCCTGGCTGAGCACAGATACGCAGTATTTT
CASSLITAWLSTDTQYF
>.|TRBJ1-2|once|15|TRBV11-1
TGTGCCAGCAGCTTAATGGGGGGGCGCGACTATGGCTACACCTTC
CASSLMGGRDYGYTF
>.|TRBJ1-1|.|14|TRBV7-9
TGTGCCGGCGATACCGACGCGGGACGGACCGGAGCTTTCTTT
CAGDTDAGRTGAFF
>TRBD1|TRBJ2-5|.|16|TRBV9
TGTGCCAGCAGCCACCCTCCCGGGACAGGGCAAGAGACCCAGTACTTC
CASSHPPGTGQETQYF
>.|TRBJ1-1|.|15|TRBV19
TGTGCCAGTATCTCGGTCGGGGGGAGCAGGACTGAAGCTTTCTTT
CASISVGGSRTEAFF
>.|TRBJ2-2|.|17|TRBV7-3
TGTGCCAGCAGCTCCCCCAGAGCGTGGGGGGGCGCCGGGGAGCTGTTTTTT
CASSSPRAWGGAGELFF
>.|TRBJ1-2|.|14|TRBV2
TGTGCCAGCTCGATAGAGGCGACTGGGTTGGGCTACACCTTC
CASSIEATGLGYTF
>TRBD1|TRBJ2-6|.|18|TRBV28
TGTGCCAGCAGTTCCTACGGGACAGATCCGTCTGGGGCCAACGTCCTGACTTTC
CASSSYGTDPSGANVLTF
>TRBD1|TRBJ1-1|once|14|TRBV14
TGTGCCAGCAGCCAAGCTCGAGGACAGGCCCCAGCTTTCTTT
CASSQARGQAPAFF
>.|TRBJ1-1|.|16|TRBV2
TGTGCCAGCAGCCAAGAAAGGGACAATAGGGCCACTGAAGCTTTCTTT
CASSQERDNRATEAFF
>.|TRBJ1-2|.|14|TRBV15
TGTGCCACCAGCAGAGAGCGGGTTGGGGAAGGCTACACCTTC
CATSRERVGEGYTF
>TRBD2|TRBJ2-5|.|16|TRBV19
TGTGCCAGTAGCTCTGGGGTAGCGGGGTTACAAGAGACCCAGTACTTC
CASSSGVAGLQETQYF
>.|TRBJ1-5|.|12|TRBV6-1
TGTGCCAGCAGGCCCGCCAGTGAAGCCCAGCATTTT
CASRPASEAQHF
>TRBD1|TRBJ1-5|.|16|TRBV19
TGTGCCAGTACCACCCCAGGGGGGACCGGCAATCAGCCCCAGCATTTT
CASTTPGGTGNQPQHF
>TRBD2|TRBJ2-2|.|14|TRBV29-1
TGCAGCGTCCTCGGGACTAGCGGAGGCGGGGAGCTGTTTTTT
CSVLGTSGGGELFF
>TRBD2|TRBJ2-5|.|13|TRBV4-2
TGTGCCAGCAGCAGGACTAGCGAAGAGACCCAGTACTTC
CASSRTSEETQYF
>.|TRBJ2-1|.|15|TRBV5-1
TGCGCCAGCAGCCTCCGGGACTCCTCAATCGATGAGCAGTTCTTC
CASSLRDSSIDEQFF
>TRBD2|TRBJ2-2|.|14|TRBV6-4
TGTGCCAGCTCCCGGGAGGTCGACACCGGGGAGCTGTTTTTT
CASSREVDTGELFF
>TRBD2|TRBJ2-3|.|20|TRBV18
TGTGCCAGCTCACCACTGAGCGGACTAGCGGGGGGGCACGGCACAGATACGCAGTATTTT
CASSPLSGLAGGHGTDTQYF
>.|TRBJ1-1|.|13|TRBV27
TGTGCCAGCAGTTTATCGGCCAACACTGAAGCTTTCTTT
CASSLSANTEAFF
>TRBD1|TRBJ1-2|once|16|TRBV28
TGTGCCAGCAGTTTAATTAGGGGACAGCCGCCGGGTAGCTACACCTTC
CASSLIRGQPPGSYTF
>TRBD1|TRBJ2-7|.|17|TRBV4-2
TGTGCCAGCAGCCAAGATGGAGGCGGGACAGGGGAAGACGAGCAGTACTTC
CASSQDGGGTGEDEQYF
>.|TRBJ2-7|.|13|TRBV2
TGTGCCAGCAATCGGGAGTCCAGCGACGAGCAGTACTTC
CASNRESSDEQYF
>.|TRBJ1-2|.|13|TRBV5-1
TGCGCCAGCAGCTTGTCAGGAACTTATGGCTACACCTTC
CASSLSGTYGYTF
>.|TRBJ1-3|.|16|TRBV4-1
TGCGCCAGCAGCCAAGATCCGCGTGCCTCTGGAAACACCATATATTTT
CASSQDPRASGNTIYF
>.|TRBJ1-5|.|15|TRBV30
TGTGCCTGGAGTGAGGACGTAAGGGAGGGACAGCCCCAGCATTTT
CAWSEDVREGQPQHF
>.|TRBJ1-2|.|15|TRBV29-1
TGCAGCGTGGGAATCACCGGGACTGCCTCGGATGGCTACACCTTC
CSVGITGTASDGYTF
>.|TRBJ1-5|once|16|TRBV7-9
TGTGCCAGCAGCTTAACATCGGGTTTGGGCAATCAGCCCCAGCATTTT
CASSLTSGLGNQPQHF
>.|TRBJ2-3|.|12|TRBV29-1
TGCAGCGTCGAATACCCCGGAGATACGCAGTATTTT
CSVEYPGDTQYF
>TRBD1|TRBJ1-2|once|14|TRBV2
TGTGCCAGGGTCCGGGACAGGGGAAACTATGGCTACACCTTC
CARVRDRGNYGYTF
>TRBD2|TRBJ2-3|.|17|TRBV9
TGTGCCAGCAGCGTAGGGCCTAGCGGGGCTAGCACAGATACGCAGTATTTT
CASSVGPSGASTDTQYF
>.|TRBJ1-1|.|15|TRBV5-4
TGTGCCAGCAGCTTGGGAGGGAGGTCGAACACTGAAGCTTTCTTT
CASSLGGRSNTEAFF
>.|TRBJ1-1|.|14|TRBV19
TGTGCCAGTAGTAAAATGTCGGTGAACACTGAAGCTTTCTTT
CASSKMSVNTEAFF
>.|TRBJ2-4|.|19|TRBV21-1
TGTGCCAGCAGCAATGGACGGGGGACGGCGTCTCTAGCCAAAAACATTCAGTACTTC
CASSNGRGTASLAKNIQYF
>TRBD1|TRBJ1-5|.|14|TRBV19
TGTGCCAGTAAGAGCGGGACAGGGGATCAGCCCCAGCATTTT
CASKSGTGDQPQHF
>TRBD1|TRBJ1-4|.|15|TRBV6-5
TGTGCCAGCAGTCCACAGGGGGCGGCTAATGAAAAACTGTTTTTT
CASSPQGAANEKLFF
>.|TRBJ1-1|.|14|TRBV5-1
TGCGCCAGCAGCTTCGGGGGGCAGGACACTGAAGCTTTCTTT
CASSFGGQDTEAFF
>TRBD2|TRBJ2-1|.|15|TRBV5-1
TGCGCCAGCAGCCCGATGGCGGGGGGGTACAATGAGCAGTTCTTC
CASSPMAGGYNEQFF
>TRBD2|TRBJ2-3|.|16|TRBV5-1
TGCGCCAGCAGCTCCCTTACTAGCGGGAGCACAGATACGCAGTATTTT
CASSSLTSGSTDTQYF